This T cell receptor beta chain emerged from a study of cytomegalovirus exposure and HLA in healthy donors. Study details: The same platform used for the 500 to 850 first-cohort repertoires was also used for the 120 or so validation repertoires, as a later analysis reported.

Study-wide points: TCR sequences were mostly rare, though some public TCRs occurred in many donors.

Separate from the 666-subject first cohort was the roughly 130-subject validation cohort, to which the donors belonged. V lost 1 base, J lost 5 bases, and 10 bases stayed unmatched. Germline values: CDR1 SGHRS, CDR2 YFSETQ. This CDR3 contains 16 residues. Profiling relied on immunoSEQ multiplex PCR, and the TCRdb table lists in-frame clones only, not all of them. The profile covers tens of thousands of clones, with roughly 94% appearing a single time and about 1.4% taken by the ten largest. On this clone: Its matching antigen is unknown.

This chain links TRBV5-1 with TRBJ2-5; TRBD2 aligns across 8 bases. The sample taken for sequencing was PBMCs. This TCR came from a man aged 18 to 35 in good health and CMV-seropositive. CDR3 sequence reads: CASSLPSGRVGETQYF. In DNA form, the CDR3 reads TGCGCCAGCAGCTTGCCAAGCGGGAGAGTTGGGGAGACCCAGTACTTC.